This T cell receptor beta chain was retrieved from a study of Tregs in tolerant kidney transplant recipients. Study-level findings and limits: Tolerant patients' donor-specific Tregs expanded beyond overall Tregs, suggesting antigen-driven growth. No direct test of biological reproducibility was done here. Some patients' samples used different primers over time, so nucleotide sequences weren't comparable. Tregs expanded with activated donor B cells seemed most donor-specific.

The germline CDR1 and CDR2 sequences are LNHDA and SQIVND (reference sequence). The CDR3 consists of 14 residues. Trimming pared 1 base from V and 3 bases from J, leaving 9 bases between. Concerning this clone: Its antigen is undetermined.

Mixed chimerism was transient after nonmyeloablative marrow transplants from related graft donors. Libraries were prepared by immunoSEQ multiplex PCR; TCRdb keeps only in-frame clonotypes and omits some of them. Altogether about 90,000 clones are present, more than 85% being singletons, with the ten largest covering roughly 1.7%. This chain links TRBV19 with TRBJ1-2; a weak D match, TRBD1 (5 bases). Sequenced here: CD4+ T cells from blood (PBMCs), sampled 12 months after the transplant. This receptor was obtained from a human patient who received a combined kidney and bone marrow transplant. The graft donor may have contributed some T cells. Here the CDR3 reads CASSIGKGDYGYTF. The CDR3 DNA sequence: TGTGCCAGTAGTATAGGTAAAGGGGACTATGGCTACACCTTC.